The 9 T cell receptor beta chains listed next were all sequenced from one sample in a study of CD8 T cells in Susac syndrome. Random hexamers were used to reverse transcribe 0.5 to 1 ug of RNA. Using its own MiXCR run on the immunoSEQ multiplex PCR reads, TCRdb lists one record per CDR3 protein. The sample yields some 150,000 distinct CDR3 sequences, 85% to 95% seen once. The source material was CD8+ T cells from PBMCs. These receptors were collected from a human donor with multiple sclerosis.

The chain links TRBV6-5 to TRBJ2-5; TRBD2 matches at 11 bases. CDR3 length: 17 amino acids. Germline assignment: CDR1 MNHEY and CDR2 SVGAGI. V was clipped by 2 bases and J by 5 bases; unmatched bases: 10. CDR3 bases: TGTGCCAGCAGTTACGGGGCTAGCGGGGGGCCTCAGGAGACCCAGTACTTC. It encodes CASSYGASGGPQETQYF.

This chain links TRBV7-9 with TRBJ1-5; D gene unclear. Germline values: CDR1 SEHNR, CDR2 FQNEAQ (reference sequence). The CDR3 covers 15 residues. V was shortened by 1 base and J by 3 bases, with 10 bases between the two germline ends. The CDR3 is CASSLGGLYNQPQHF. CDR3 bases: TGTGCCAGCAGCTTAGGAGGGCTCTACAATCAGCCCCAGCATTTT.

The V gene is TRBV30, the J gene TRBJ1-2; no firm D call. Trimming removed 4 bases at V and 0 bases at J, with 15 bases between. In germline, CDR1 is GTSNPN, CDR2 SVGIG (reference sequence). This CDR3 is built from 15 residues. Here the CDR3 DNA reads TGTGCCTGGAACGTTGGTCGGAGAGCTAACTATGGCTACACCTTC. This translates into CAWNVGRRANYGYTF.

The V gene is TRBV6-5, the J gene TRBJ1-2, with 7 bases that match TRBD1. The CDR3 loop spans 15 amino acids. The germline gives CDR1 MNHEY, CDR2 SVGAGI. J gave up 8 bases and V 5 bases, and 14 bases lay outside the gene matches. The DNA for the CDR3 is TGTGCCAGCAGTCACGTTGAGGGACAGTCCAACGGCTACACCTTC. It translates to CASSHVEGQSNGYTF.

This clonotype showed up just once. V gene TRBV4-2 combines with J gene TRBJ2-7; D may correspond to TRBD1 or TRBD2 (5 bases each). CDR3 length equals 13 residues. Germline CDR1 is LGHNA and CDR2 is YNFKEQ. Trimming shortened V by 3 bases and J by 3 bases, and 9 bases separated the two germline ends. The CDR3 DNA is TGTGCCAGCAGCCAGGGGGTTCACTACGAGCAGTACTTC. Protein product: CASSQGVHYEQYF.

The rearrangement uses TRBV29-1 and TRBJ1-2; the D gene is possibly TRBD1 (6 bases). V was shortened by 4 bases and J by 8 bases, with 14 bases between the two germline ends. The CDR3 is made up of 12 amino acids. Germline V gives CDR1 SQVTM, CDR2 ANQGSEA. DNA of the CDR3: TGCAGCGTTGTCTGGGGGGCAAAAGGCTACACCTTC. Translated: CSVVWGAKGYTF.

The chain employs TRBV12-3 or TRBV12-4 and TRBJ1-2; a possible D gene is TRBD1 (5 bases). The V end was cut by 7 bases, the J end by 7 bases, with 10 bases between. The length of the CDR3 is 11 residues. This CDR3 is CASTPGFGYTF. CDR3 sequence (DNA): TGTGCCAGCACCCCAGGGTTTGGCTACACCTTC.

Details on this clonotype: At one of its ends the junction is not consistent with the germline gene, which may arise from a read error. V and J are TRBV6-2 or TRBV6-3 and TRBJ2-7, with D possibly being TRBD2 (5 bases). Per germline, CDR1 MNHEY and CDR2 SVGEGT. The CDR3 loop spans 13 amino acids. The CDR3 coding sequence is TGTGCCACCAGTCCGGACTTCCTCTACGAGCAGTACTTC. Protein: CATSPDFLYEQYF.

The rearrangement joins TRBV7-9 to TRBJ1-6; 10 positions match TRBD1. The CDR3 consists of 15 residues. The germline CDR1 and CDR2 sequences are SEHNR and FQNEAQ (reference sequence). V was pared by 8 bases and J by 11 bases, with 12 bases of the junction left unmatched. The CDR3: CASSSWDRGQAPLHF. The CDR3 DNA follows: TGTGCCAGCTCCTCATGGGACAGGGGTCAGGCACCCCTCCACTTT.